The 2 T cell receptor beta chains given below trace back to one sample, sequenced in a study of blood T cells in healthy people across ages. It was with a sample-barcoded 5' primer and a J-beta primer mix that a second PCR of roughly 7 to 12 cycles was run. TCRdb fed the 5' RACE reads into MiXCR, producing one record per CDR3 protein. This sample carries about 400,000 distinct CDR3 sequences, roughly half of them seen once, and the ten largest clones take around 53%. The sample taken for sequencing was blood. All receptors come from a man aged 55-75 years in good health.

The chain is built from TRBV12-3 or TRBV12-4 and TRBJ2-7; TRBD1 is a possible D gene (6 bases). Trimming removed 6 bases from V and 10 bases from J, with 22 bases in between. This CDR3 spans 14 amino acids. The CDR3 spells CASSHTGSQGIQYF. As DNA, the CDR3 is TGTGCCAGCAGCCATACAGGGTCCCAAGGGATTCAGTACTTC.

The chain couples TRBV12-3 or TRBV12-4 to TRBJ2-4; D not certain. Between the trimmed V and J ends, which lost 7 bases and 0 bases, there was a span of 13 bases. The CDR3 has 15 amino acids. CDR3 sequence (DNA): TGTGCCAGCACCACGGTCGGATTAGCCAAAAACATTCAGTACTTC. Residues: CASTTVGLAKNIQYF.